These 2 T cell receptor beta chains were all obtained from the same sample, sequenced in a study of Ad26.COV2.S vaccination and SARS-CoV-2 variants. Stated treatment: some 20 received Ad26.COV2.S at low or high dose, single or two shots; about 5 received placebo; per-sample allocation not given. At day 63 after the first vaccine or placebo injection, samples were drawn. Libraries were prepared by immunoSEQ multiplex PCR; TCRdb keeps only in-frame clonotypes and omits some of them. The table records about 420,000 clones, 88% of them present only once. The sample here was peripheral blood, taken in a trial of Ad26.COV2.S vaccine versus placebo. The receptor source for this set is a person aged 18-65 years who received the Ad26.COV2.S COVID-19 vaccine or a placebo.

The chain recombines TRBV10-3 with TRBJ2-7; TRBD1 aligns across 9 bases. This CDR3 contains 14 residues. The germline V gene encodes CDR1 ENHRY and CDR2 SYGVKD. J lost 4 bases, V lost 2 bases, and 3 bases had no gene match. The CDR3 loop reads CAISERDRVYEQYF. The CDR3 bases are TGTGCCATCAGTGAGCGGGACAGGGTATACGAGCAGTACTTC.

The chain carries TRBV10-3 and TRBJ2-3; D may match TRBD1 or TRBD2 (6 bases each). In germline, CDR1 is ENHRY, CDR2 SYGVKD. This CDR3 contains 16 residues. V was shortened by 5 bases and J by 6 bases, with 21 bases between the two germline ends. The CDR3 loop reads CAISRGGGTGGDTQYF. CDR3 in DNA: TGTGCCATCAGTCGTGGGGGCGGGACCGGAGGGGATACGCAGTATTTT.